The 9 T cell receptor delta chains in this list originate from one sample, sequenced in a study of gamma-delta chains in newborns, infants, children. TCRdb processed the reads again with the CATT caller. This sample yields a few thousand delta-chain clones, of which approximately 2.9% are seen a single time; roughly 13% belongs to the top ten. Sequenced input: blood. The receptors here all came from a child who was a newborn, infant or young child, either healthy, febrile or measles-vaccinated (not recorded which).

In its sample, this clone ranks as large. The same CDR3 also results from other DNA sequences found in this sample. This rearrangement joins TRDV2 to TRDJ1, with D unclear. The CDR3 contains 10 residues. Trimming stripped 0 bases from V and 5 bases from J, with 0 bases between. Germline CDR1 and CDR2: GEAIGNYY and EKD. CDR3 region: CACDTDKLIF. The CDR3 region has the DNA TGTGCCTGTGACACCGATAAACTCATCTTT.

Details on this clone: At the DNA level, this CDR3 is encoded by other sequences in the same sample as well. The V call is TRDV2, the J call TRDJ3, with 8 positions matching TRDD3. Germline CDR1 GEAIGNYY, CDR2 EKD. J gave up 0 bases and V 1 base, and 4 bases lay outside the gene matches. The CDR3 has 18 amino acids. Written as DNA, the CDR3 is TGTGCCTGTGACACGGTCTGGGGGAGCTCCTGGGACACCCGACAGATGTTTTTC. It yields the protein CACDTVWGSSWDTRQMFF.

There are a few counts of this clone. A junction boundary mismatches the germline segment, possibly from a read error. The chain carries TRDV1 and TRDJ1, with D perhaps matching TRDD3 (5 bases). There are 14 residues in the CDR3. Germline V CDR1 and CDR2: TSWWSYY, QGS. This CDR3 is CALGDPSSADKLIF. The CDR3 region has the DNA TGTGCCCTTGGGGACCCAAGTAGTGCCGATAAACTCATCTTT.

On this clone: The same CDR3 arises from other DNA sequences in this sample as well. The J gene is TRDJ1, the V gene TRDV2, with TRDD3 as a possible D gene (5 bases). The germline V gene has CDR1 GEAIGNYY and CDR2 EKD. V lost 1 base, J lost 0 bases, and 11 bases lay in between. The CDR3 sequence is 15 residues long. The CDR3 DNA reads TGTGCCTGTGACACGGCTGGGACCGACACCGATAAACTCATCTTT. Protein product: CACDTAGTDTDKLIF.

The V and J genes are TRDV2 and TRDJ3, with D maybe TRDD3 (6 bases). Trimming took off 1 base at V and 0 bases at J, with 12 bases between the two ends. Looked up from germline, CDR1 is GEAIGNYY and CDR2 is EKD. CDR3 length: 18 amino acids. The CDR3 nucleotides are TGTGCCTGTGACACTGGGGGTTTTACCTCCTGGGACACCCGACAGATGTTTTTC. It translates to CACDTGGFTSWDTRQMFF.

In this sample, this clone turned up a few times. The rearrangement uses TRDV3 and TRDJ3; 10 bases fit TRDD3. Trimming cost V 2 bases and J 3 bases; bases outside gene matches: 7. From germline, CDR1 is TVYSNPD and CDR2 GDNSRS (reference sequence). The CDR3 sequence is 17 residues long. CDR3 in DNA: TGTGCCTTTTCGGGGGGGATACGCTTCTGGGACACCCGACAGATGTTTTTC. Translated, it gives CAFSGGIRFWDTRQMFF.

This clone counts as medium-sized. This chain uses TRDV2 with TRDJ1; 9 bases line up with TRDD3. Looked up from germline, CDR1 is GEAIGNYY and CDR2 is EKD. This CDR3 is built from 16 residues. V was pared by 3 bases and J by 0 bases, with 7 bases of the junction left unmatched. The CDR3 DNA is TGTGCCTGTGACGTACTGGGGGAGTCACACACCGATAAACTCATCTTT. It yields the protein CACDVLGESHTDKLIF.

This clone was picked up a small number of times. This chain connects TRDV1 to TRDJ1, with 12 bases fitting TRDD3. Trimming at V came to 1 base and at J to 0 bases, leaving 12 bases not matched to a gene. The germline V gene has CDR1 TSWWSYY and CDR2 QGS. The CDR3 is 20 amino acids. The CDR3 here is CALGEPHWGIPGKYTDKLIF. The CDR3, as DNA: TGTGCTCTTGGGGAACCTCACTGGGGGATACCGGGAAAGTACACCGATAAACTCATCTTT.

This clone has a handful of counts. V gene TRDV2 combines with J gene TRDJ3; 13 nucleotides line up with TRDD3. This CDR3 has 19 amino acids. In germline, CDR1 is GEAIGNYY, CDR2 EKD. V lost 1 base to trimming and J lost 3 bases; unmatched junction nucleotides: 5. Written as DNA, the CDR3 is TGTGCCTGTGACACTACTGGGGGATACGTTGACTGGGACACCCGACAGATGTTTTTC. This gives the protein CACDTTGGYVDWDTRQMFF.